The rows below give T cell receptor beta chains drawn from one sample of a study of cytomegalovirus exposure and HLA in healthy donors. Clones were sequenced by immunoSEQ multiplex PCR, and TCRdb holds only the in-frame ones, with some missing. The data hold 100,000 to 120,000 clones, with 65% to 80% observed a single time. Material: PBMCs. These receptor sequences come from a woman aged 60-75 years in good health and CMV-seropositive. CDR3s include the opening cysteine and the closing phenylalanine or tryptophan. The D gene is left open where the match is weak. Size is omitted from some rows. Given values are once, few, many or a class for expanded clones.

TRBD2	TRBV28	.	16	TRBJ2-3	CASSLPGRALRDTQYF	TGTGCCAGCAGTTTACCCGGGAGGGCCCTCCGGGATACGCAGTATTTT
TRBD1	TRBV7-9	.	16	TRBJ2-2	CASSFVTTGVVGELFF	TGTGCCAGCAGCTTCGTAACGACAGGGGTAGTCGGGGAGCTGTTTTTT
.	TRBV30	few	13	TRBJ1-2	CAWNAQEVHGYTF	TGTGCCTGGAACGCCCAGGAGGTCCATGGCTACACCTTC
.	TRBV7-2	few	14	TRBJ1-5	CASSPYRDNQPQHF	TGTGCCAGCAGCCCCTACAGGGACAATCAGCCCCAGCATTTT
.	TRBV11-3	.	13	TRBJ1-1	CASSLRGGTEAFF	TGTGCCAGCAGCTTACGAGGGGGCACTGAAGCTTTCTTT
TRBD1	TRBV5-1	once	14	TRBJ2-3	CASRGQTSGDTQYF	TGCGCCAGCAGGGGACAGACTTCAGGAGATACGCAGTATTTT
.	TRBV28	.	15	TRBJ2-7	CASSSWTTVVYEQYF	TGTGCCAGCAGTTCGTGGACTACGGTTGTGTACGAGCAGTACTTC
TRBD2	TRBV28	.	17	TRBJ2-1	CASLRTGGLSQYNEQFF	TGTGCCAGCCTTAGAACGGGAGGGCTGTCTCAGTACAATGAGCAGTTCTTC
TRBD2	TRBV18	.	13	TRBJ2-1	CASSPSAGTSGVF	TGTGCCAGCTCACCATCGGCAGGGACTAGCGGGGTCTTC
.	TRBV28	.	16	TRBJ2-7	CASSAQGLPRPYEQYF	TGTGCCAGCAGCGCACAGGGACTACCCCGACCCTACGAGCAGTACTTC
TRBD2	TRBV15	.	17	TRBJ2-6	CATSSSGRWYGANVLTF	TGTGCCACCAGCAGTAGCGGGAGGTGGTATGGGGCCAACGTCCTGACTTTC
TRBD1	TRBV2	.	14	TRBJ1-6	CASSEGTGPSPLHF	TGTGCCAGCAGTGAAGGGACAGGGCCCTCACCCCTCCACTTT
TRBD2	TRBV11-2	.	15	TRBJ2-1	CASSRGLGAGGKQFF	TGTGCCAGCAGCCGCGGACTAGGGGCTGGTGGGAAGCAGTTCTTC
.	TRBV5-4	.	15	TRBJ2-2	CASSFDRLNTGELFF	TGTGCCAGCAGCTTTGACAGGCTTAACACCGGGGAGCTGTTTTTT
TRBD1	TRBV5-1	.	16	TRBJ1-5	CASSLGTGGPYQPQHF	TGCGCCAGCAGCTTGGGGACAGGGGGCCCGTATCAGCCCCAGCATTTT
.	TRBV6-5	.	11	TRBJ2-7	CASERRGEQYF	TGTGCCAGCGAGAGGCGAGGCGAGCAGTACTTC
.	TRBV4-1	.	13	TRBJ1-2	CASSQPGRGSYTF	TGCGCCAGCAGCCAACCTGGGAGGGGAAGCTACACCTTC
.	TRBV2	.	13	TRBJ1-5	CASRTESNQPQHF	TGTGCCAGCAGGACAGAAAGCAATCAGCCCCAGCATTTT
.	TRBV19	.	15	TRBJ2-7	CASSISGAKAYEQYF	TGTGCCAGTAGTATAAGCGGAGCGAAAGCCTACGAGCAGTACTTC
TRBD1	TRBV11-2	once	16	TRBJ1-2	CASSNRTGVRVYGYTF	TGTGCCAGCAGCAATCGGACAGGGGTGCGGGTCTATGGCTACACCTTC
TRBD1	TRBV6-4	.	17	TRBJ1-5	CASSVPSDRGLFQPQHF	TGTGCCAGCAGTGTCCCCTCCGACAGGGGCCTTTTTCAGCCCCAGCATTTT
TRBD2	TRBV28	.	14	TRBJ2-1	CASSLLAGGREQFF	TGTGCCAGCAGTTTACTAGCGGGAGGACGGGAGCAGTTCTTC
TRBD1	TRBV28	.	15	TRBJ2-7	CASSLGQGVIYEQYF	TGTGCCAGCAGTTTGGGGCAGGGGGTAATCTACGAGCAGTACTTC
.	TRBV5-1	few	16	TRBJ1-3	CASSSRARDSGNTIYF	TGCGCCAGCAGCTCCCGGGCCCGGGATTCTGGAAACACCATATATTTT
TRBD2	TRBV7-6	.	15	TRBJ2-7	CASSLGLAGPYEQYF	TGTGCCAGCAGCTTAGGTCTAGCGGGGCCCTACGAGCAGTACTTC
TRBD2	TRBV4-2	.	16	TRBJ2-7	CASSLEASGLTYEQYF	TGTGCCAGCAGTCTCGAGGCTAGCGGGCTAACCTACGAGCAGTACTTC
.	TRBV5-1	.	14	TRBJ1-5	CASSLDSFNQPQHF	TGCGCCAGCAGCCTCGACAGCTTCAATCAGCCCCAGCATTTT
.	TRBV2	.	14	TRBJ1-5	CASSEQGPDQPQHF	TGTGCCAGCAGTGAACAGGGGCCCGATCAGCCCCAGCATTTT
.	TRBV7-8	.	14	TRBJ1-1	CASSLAIVGQQAFF	TGTGCCAGCAGCTTAGCTATAGTTGGACAGCAAGCTTTCTTT
TRBD2	TRBV27	.	19	TRBJ2-1	CASSLRGGRTAHAYNEQFF	TGTGCCAGCAGTTTAAGGGGCGGGAGGACCGCACACGCCTACAATGAGCAGTTCTTC
.	TRBV2	.	13	TRBJ1-5	CASSEGEGQPQHF	TGTGCCAGCAGTGAAGGGGAGGGTCAGCCCCAGCATTTT
TRBD1	TRBV28	.	13	TRBJ2-7	CASSDRGRYEQYF	TGTGCCAGCAGCGACAGGGGGCGGTACGAGCAGTACTTC
TRBD1	TRBV28	few	14	TRBJ1-2	CASSTGALSYGYTF	TGTGCCAGCAGTACAGGGGCCCTTAGCTATGGCTACACCTTC
.	TRBV9	.	15	TRBJ1-1	CASSAYDSLRTEAFF	TGTGCCAGCAGCGCCTACGACAGCCTACGCACTGAAGCTTTCTTT
.	TRBV29-1	.	13	TRBJ1-5	CSVGAGNNQPQHF	TGCAGCGTGGGTGCAGGGAACAATCAGCCCCAGCATTTT
.	TRBV10-1	.	18	TRBJ2-1	CASRYIPQAGLLNNEQFF	TGCGCCAGCAGATATATCCCCCAAGCGGGTCTACTTAACAATGAGCAGTTCTTC
.	TRBV5-8	.	14	TRBJ2-7	CASSLVSGSYEQYF	TGTGCCAGCAGCTTGGTGTCCGGTTCCTACGAGCAGTACTTC
TRBD2	TRBV18	.	14	TRBJ2-7	CASSGAGAGYEQYF	TGTGCCAGCTCAGGAGCGGGAGCCGGATACGAGCAGTACTTC
TRBD1	TRBV28	.	12	TRBJ1-1	CASGEGDRVAFF	TGTGCCAGCGGGGAGGGGGACAGGGTAGCTTTCTTT
TRBD2	TRBV5-1	.	15	TRBJ2-1	CASSLPPGGDNEQFF	TGCGCCAGCAGCTTGCCGCCCGGGGGGGACAATGAGCAGTTCTTC
.	TRBV5-4	.	15	TRBJ2-3	CASSLRFGGLNTQYF	TGTGCCAGCAGCTTGAGGTTTGGAGGGTTGAATACGCAGTATTTT
.	TRBV6-5	.	13	TRBJ1-1	CASSEGWSTVWAF	TGTGCCAGCAGTGAAGGTTGGTCTACAGTTTGGGCCTTT
.	TRBV30	once	17	TRBJ2-1	CAWSSGAGGSSYNEQFF	TGTGCCTGGTCCTCGGGGGCGGGCGGGAGCTCCTACAATGAGCAGTTCTTC
.	TRBV18	.	15	TRBJ1-3	CASSPPGAAGNTIYF	TGTGCCAGCTCACCACCGGGGGCAGCGGGAAACACCATATATTTT
.	TRBV9	.	13	TRBJ1-5	CASGVDGHQPQHF	TGTGCCAGCGGCGTAGACGGTCATCAGCCCCAGCATTTT
TRBD2	TRBV28	.	12	TRBJ2-1	CASSLRASGGFF	TGTGCCAGCAGTTTACGGGCTAGCGGCGGCTTCTTC
.	TRBV27	once	17	TRBJ2-7	CASSSLLGAFSSYEQYF	TGTGCCAGCAGTTCCCTCCTGGGGGCCTTCAGCTCCTACGAGCAGTACTTC
.	TRBV6-5	.	15	TRBJ2-3	CASSLGGGATDTQYF	TGTGCCAGCAGTCTCGGGGGTGGCGCGACAGATACGCAGTATTTT
TRBD1	TRBV6-1	few	14	TRBJ1-4	CASSLQGAIEKLFF	TGTGCCAGCAGCTTACAGGGGGCGATTGAAAAACTGTTTTTT
TRBD2	TRBV29-1	.	14	TRBJ2-1	CSVSGSPTVDEQFF	TGCAGCGTTAGCGGGAGTCCTACTGTGGATGAGCAGTTCTTC
TRBD1	TRBV28	.	13	TRBJ1-5	CASSPDRGQPQHF	TGTGCCAGCAGCCCGGACAGGGGGCAGCCCCAGCATTTT
TRBD1	TRBV19	few	15	TRBJ1-1	CASSTRGQTRTEAFF	TGTGCCAGTAGTACCCGGGGACAGACGCGAACTGAAGCTTTCTTT
.	TRBV15	.	16	TRBJ2-7	CATSKTPTRLSYEQYF	TGTGCCACCAGCAAGACCCCGACTAGATTGTCCTACGAGCAGTACTTC
.	TRBV28	.	14	TRBJ2-3	CASRLGTSTDTQYF	TGTGCCAGCAGGCTAGGAACCTCCACAGATACGCAGTATTTT
.	TRBV10-3	.	13	TRBJ1-2	CAISERGNYGYTF	TGTGCCATCAGTGAGAGAGGGAACTATGGCTACACCTTC
TRBD1	TRBV2	.	11	TRBJ2-7	CASSVDRTKTF	TGTGCCAGCAGTGTGGACAGGACCAAAACTTTC
.	TRBV27	.	14	TRBJ2-7	CASSHQRGSYEQYF	TGTGCCAGCAGTCACCAAAGGGGGTCCTACGAGCAGTACTTC